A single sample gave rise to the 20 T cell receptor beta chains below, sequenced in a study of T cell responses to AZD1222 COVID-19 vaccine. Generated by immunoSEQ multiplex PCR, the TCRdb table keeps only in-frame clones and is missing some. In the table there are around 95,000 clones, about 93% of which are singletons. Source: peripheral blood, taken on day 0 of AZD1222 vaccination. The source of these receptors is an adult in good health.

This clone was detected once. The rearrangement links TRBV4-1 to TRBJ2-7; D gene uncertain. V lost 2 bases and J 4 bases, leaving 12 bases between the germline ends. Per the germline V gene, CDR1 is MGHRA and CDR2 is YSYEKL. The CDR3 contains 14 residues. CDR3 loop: CASSQREYPYEQYF. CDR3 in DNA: TGCGCCAGCAGCCAACGAGAATACCCTTACGAGCAGTACTTC.

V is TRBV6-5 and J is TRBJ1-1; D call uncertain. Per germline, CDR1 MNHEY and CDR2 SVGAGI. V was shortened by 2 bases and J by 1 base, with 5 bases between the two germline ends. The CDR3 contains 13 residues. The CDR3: CASSYLPNTEAFF. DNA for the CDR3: TGTGCCAGCAGTTACCTGCCGAACACTGAAGCTTTCTTT.

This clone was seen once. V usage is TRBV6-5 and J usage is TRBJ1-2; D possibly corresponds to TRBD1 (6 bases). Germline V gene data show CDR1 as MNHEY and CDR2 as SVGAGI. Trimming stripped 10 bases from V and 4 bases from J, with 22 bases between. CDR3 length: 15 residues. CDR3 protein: CATTRMKQGAYGYTF. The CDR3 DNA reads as TGTGCCACCACCCGAATGAAACAGGGAGCCTATGGCTACACCTTC.

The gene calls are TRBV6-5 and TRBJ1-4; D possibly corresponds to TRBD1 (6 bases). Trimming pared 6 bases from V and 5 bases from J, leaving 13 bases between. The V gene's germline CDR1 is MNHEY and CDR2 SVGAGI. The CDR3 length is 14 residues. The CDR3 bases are TGTGCCAGCAGCGCCGGGACAATCAATGAAAAACTGTTTTTT. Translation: CASSAGTINEKLFF.

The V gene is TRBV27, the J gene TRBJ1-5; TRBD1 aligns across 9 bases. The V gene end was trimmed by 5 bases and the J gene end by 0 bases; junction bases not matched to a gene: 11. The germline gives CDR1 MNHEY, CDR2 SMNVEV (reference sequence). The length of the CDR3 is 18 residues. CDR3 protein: CASSPRTGDSYSNQPQHF. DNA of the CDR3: TGTGCCAGCAGTCCACGGACAGGGGACTCGTATAGCAATCAGCCCCAGCATTTT.

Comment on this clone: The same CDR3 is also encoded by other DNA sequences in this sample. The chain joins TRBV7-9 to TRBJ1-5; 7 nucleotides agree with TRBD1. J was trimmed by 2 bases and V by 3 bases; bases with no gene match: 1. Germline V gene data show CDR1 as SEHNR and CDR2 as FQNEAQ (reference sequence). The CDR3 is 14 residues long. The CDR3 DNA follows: TGTGCCAGCAGCTTTACAGGGGGCAATCAGCCCCAGCATTTT. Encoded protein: CASSFTGGNQPQHF.

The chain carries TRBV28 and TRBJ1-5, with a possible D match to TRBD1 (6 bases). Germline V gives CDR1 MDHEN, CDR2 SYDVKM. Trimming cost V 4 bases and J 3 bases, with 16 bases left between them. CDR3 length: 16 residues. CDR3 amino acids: CASSSHREGYNQPQHF. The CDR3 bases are TGTGCCAGCAGTTCCCACAGGGAGGGTTACAATCAGCCCCAGCATTTT. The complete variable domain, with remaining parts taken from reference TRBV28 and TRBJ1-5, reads DVKVTQSSRYLVKRTGEKVFLECVQDMDHENMFWYRQDPGLGLRLIYFSYDVKMKEKGDIPEGYSVSREKKERFSLILESASTNQTSMYLCASSSHREGYNQPQHFGDGTRLSIL.

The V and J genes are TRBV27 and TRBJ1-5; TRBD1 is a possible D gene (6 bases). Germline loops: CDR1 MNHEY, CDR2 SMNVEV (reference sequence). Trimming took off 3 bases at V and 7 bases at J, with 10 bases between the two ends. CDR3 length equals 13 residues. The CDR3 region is CASSLGRGQPQHF. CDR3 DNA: TGTGCCAGCAGTTTGGGGAGGGGGCAGCCCCAGCATTTT.

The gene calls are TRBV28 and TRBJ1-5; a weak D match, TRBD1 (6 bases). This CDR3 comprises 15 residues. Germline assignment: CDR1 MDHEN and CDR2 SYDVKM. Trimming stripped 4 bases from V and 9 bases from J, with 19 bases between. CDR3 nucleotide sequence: TGTGCCAGCAGTTCGGACAGACGTGGAAGTACGCCCCAGCATTTT. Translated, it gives CASSSDRRGSTPQHF.

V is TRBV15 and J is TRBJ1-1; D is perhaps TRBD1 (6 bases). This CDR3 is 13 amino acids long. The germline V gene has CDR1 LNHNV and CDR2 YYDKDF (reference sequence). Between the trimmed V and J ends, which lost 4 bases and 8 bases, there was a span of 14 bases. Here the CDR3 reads CATSNGGRGEAFF. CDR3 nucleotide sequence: TGTGCCACCAGCAATGGGGGGCGCGGGGAAGCTTTCTTT.

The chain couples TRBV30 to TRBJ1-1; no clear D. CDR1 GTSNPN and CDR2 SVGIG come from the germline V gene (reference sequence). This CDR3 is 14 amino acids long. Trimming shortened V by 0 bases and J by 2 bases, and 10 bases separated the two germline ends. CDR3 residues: CAWSVVPPNTEAFF. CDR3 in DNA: TGTGCCTGGAGTGTAGTCCCACCAAACACTGAAGCTTTCTTT.

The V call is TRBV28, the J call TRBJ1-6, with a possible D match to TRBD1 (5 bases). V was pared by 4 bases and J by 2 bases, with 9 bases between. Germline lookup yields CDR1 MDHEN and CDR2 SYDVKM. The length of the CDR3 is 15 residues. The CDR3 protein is CASSWGRTYNSPLHF. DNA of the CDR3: TGTGCCAGCAGTTGGGGCAGAACCTATAATTCACCCCTCCACTTT. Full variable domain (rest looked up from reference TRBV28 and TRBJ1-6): DVKVTQSSRYLVKRTGEKVFLECVQDMDHENMFWYRQDPGLGLRLIYFSYDVKMKEKGDIPEGYSVSREKKERFSLILESASTNQTSMYLCASSWGRTYNSPLHFGNGTRLTVT.

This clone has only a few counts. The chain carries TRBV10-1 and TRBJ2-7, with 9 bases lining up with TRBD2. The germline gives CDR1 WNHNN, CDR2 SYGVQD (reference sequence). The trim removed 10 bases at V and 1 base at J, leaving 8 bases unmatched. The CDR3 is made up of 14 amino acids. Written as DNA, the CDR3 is TGCGCCAAAGCGACAACTAGCGGGTCCTACGAGCAGTACTTC. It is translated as CAKATTSGSYEQYF.

As DNA, the CDR3 is TGTGCCAGCACCCACAGAGTTAGCACAGATACGCAGTATTTT. Translating gives CASTHRVSTDTQYF. The chain links TRBV28 to TRBJ2-3; D is unresolved. V was trimmed by 7 bases and J by 0 bases, leaving 11 bases between them. CDR3 length: 14 residues. Looked up from germline, CDR1 is MDHEN and CDR2 is SYDVKM.

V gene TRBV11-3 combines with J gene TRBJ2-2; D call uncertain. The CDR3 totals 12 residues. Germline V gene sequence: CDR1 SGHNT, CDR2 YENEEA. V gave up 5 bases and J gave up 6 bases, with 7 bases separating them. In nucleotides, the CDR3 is TGTGCCAGCAGCCGGAATCCCGGGGAGCTGTTTTTT. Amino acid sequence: CASSRNPGELFF.

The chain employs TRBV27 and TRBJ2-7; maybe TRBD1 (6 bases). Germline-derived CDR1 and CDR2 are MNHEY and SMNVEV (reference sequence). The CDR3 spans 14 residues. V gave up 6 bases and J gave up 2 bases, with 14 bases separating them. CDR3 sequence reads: CASSQGQATYEQYF. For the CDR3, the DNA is TGTGCCAGCAGCCAGGGGCAGGCAACCTACGAGCAGTACTTC.

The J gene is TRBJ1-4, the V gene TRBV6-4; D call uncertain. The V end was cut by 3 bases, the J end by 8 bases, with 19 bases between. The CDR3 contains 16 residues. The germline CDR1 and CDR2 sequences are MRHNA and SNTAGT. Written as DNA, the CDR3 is TGTGCCAGCAGTGAAACCCTTGGCACGGGCCCCGAAAAACTGTTTTTT. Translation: CASSETLGTGPEKLFF.

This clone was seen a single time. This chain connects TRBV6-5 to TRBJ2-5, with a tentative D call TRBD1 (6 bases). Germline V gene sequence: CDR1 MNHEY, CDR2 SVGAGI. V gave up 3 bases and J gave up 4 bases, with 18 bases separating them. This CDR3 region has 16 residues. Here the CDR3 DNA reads TGTGCCAGCAGTTATATACAGGGATTGCCTTTAGAGACCCAGTACTTC. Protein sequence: CASSYIQGLPLETQYF.

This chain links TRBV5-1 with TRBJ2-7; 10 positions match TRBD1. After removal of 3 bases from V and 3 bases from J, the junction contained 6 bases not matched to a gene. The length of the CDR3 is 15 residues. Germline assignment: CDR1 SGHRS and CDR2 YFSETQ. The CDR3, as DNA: TGCGCCAGCAGCTCGCCGGGACAGGGGAGCTACGAGCAGTACTTC. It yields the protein CASSSPGQGSYEQYF.

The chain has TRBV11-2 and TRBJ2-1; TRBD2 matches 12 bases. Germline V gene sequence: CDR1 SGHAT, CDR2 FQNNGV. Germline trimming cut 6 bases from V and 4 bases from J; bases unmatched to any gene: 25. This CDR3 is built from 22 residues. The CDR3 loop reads CASSYPLTAGLAGSAPYNEQFF. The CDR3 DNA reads TGTGCCAGCAGTTACCCCCTGACCGCCGGACTAGCGGGGTCGGCACCTTACAATGAGCAGTTCTTC. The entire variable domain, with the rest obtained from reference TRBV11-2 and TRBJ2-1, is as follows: EAGVAQSPRYKIIEKRQSVAFWCNPISGHATLYWYQQILGQGPKLLIQFQNNGVVDDSQLPKDRFSAERLKGVDSTLKIQPAKLEDSAVYLCASSYPLTAGLAGSAPYNEQFFGPGTRLTVL.